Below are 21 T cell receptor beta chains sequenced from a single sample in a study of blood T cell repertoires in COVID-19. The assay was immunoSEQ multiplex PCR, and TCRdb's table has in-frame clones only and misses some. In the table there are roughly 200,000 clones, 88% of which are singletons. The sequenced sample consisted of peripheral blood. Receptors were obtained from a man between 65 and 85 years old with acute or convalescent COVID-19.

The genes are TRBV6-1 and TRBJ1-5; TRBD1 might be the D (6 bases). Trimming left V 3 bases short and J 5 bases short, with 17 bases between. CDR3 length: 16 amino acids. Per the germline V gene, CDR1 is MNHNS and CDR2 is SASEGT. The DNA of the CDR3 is TGTGCCAGCAGTGATTGGTCAGGGGTCCGGTATCAGCCCCAGCATTTT. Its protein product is CASSDWSGVRYQPQHF.

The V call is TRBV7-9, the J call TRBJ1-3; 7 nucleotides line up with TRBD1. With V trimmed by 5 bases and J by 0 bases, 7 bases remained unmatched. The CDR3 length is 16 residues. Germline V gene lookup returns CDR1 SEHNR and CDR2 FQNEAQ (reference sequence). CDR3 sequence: CASSLEGGLSGNTIYF. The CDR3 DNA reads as TGTGCCAGCAGCCTTGAAGGGGGCCTCTCTGGAAACACCATATATTTT.

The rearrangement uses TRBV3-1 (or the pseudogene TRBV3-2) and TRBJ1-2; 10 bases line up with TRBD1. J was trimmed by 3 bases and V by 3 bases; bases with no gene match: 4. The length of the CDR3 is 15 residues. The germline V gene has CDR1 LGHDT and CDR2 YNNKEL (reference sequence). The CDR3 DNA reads TGTGCCAGCAGCCAGCCCGGGACAGGGGACTATGGCTACACCTTC. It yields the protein CASSQPGTGDYGYTF.

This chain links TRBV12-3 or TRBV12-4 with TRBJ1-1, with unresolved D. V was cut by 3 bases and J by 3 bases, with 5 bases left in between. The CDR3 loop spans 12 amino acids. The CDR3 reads CASSLYDTEAFF. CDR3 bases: TGTGCCAGCAGTTTGTATGACACTGAAGCTTTCTTT.

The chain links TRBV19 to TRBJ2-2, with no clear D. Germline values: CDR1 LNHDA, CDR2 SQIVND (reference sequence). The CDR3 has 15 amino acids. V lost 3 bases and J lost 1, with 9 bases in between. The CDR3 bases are TGTGCCAGTAGTATTTTTCAACTGAACACCGGGGAGCTGTTTTTT. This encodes CASSIFQLNTGELFF.

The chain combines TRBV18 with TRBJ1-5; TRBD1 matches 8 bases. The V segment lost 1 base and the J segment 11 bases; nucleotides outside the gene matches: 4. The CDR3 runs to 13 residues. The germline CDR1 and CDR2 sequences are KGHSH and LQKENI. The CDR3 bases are TGTGCCAGCTCACCACGAGAGGACAGGGCCCAGCATTTT. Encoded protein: CASSPREDRAQHF.

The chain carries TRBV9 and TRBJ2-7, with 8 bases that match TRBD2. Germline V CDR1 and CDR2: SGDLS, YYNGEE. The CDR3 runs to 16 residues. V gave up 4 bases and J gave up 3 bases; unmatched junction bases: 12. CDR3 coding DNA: TGTGCCAGCAGCAAAGGAGGGGTAGCGGGACTCTACGAGCAGTACTTC. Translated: CASSKGGVAGLYEQYF.

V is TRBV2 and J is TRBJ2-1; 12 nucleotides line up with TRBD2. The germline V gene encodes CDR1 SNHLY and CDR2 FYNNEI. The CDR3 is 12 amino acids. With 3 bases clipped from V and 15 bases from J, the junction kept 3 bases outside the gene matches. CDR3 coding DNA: TGTGCCAGCAGTGAGACTAGCGGGAGTCCGTTCTTC. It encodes CASSETSGSPFF.

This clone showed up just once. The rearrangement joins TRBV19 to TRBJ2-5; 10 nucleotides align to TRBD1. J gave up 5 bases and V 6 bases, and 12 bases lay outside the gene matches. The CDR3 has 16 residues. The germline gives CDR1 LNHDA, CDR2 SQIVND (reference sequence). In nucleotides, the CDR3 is TGTGCCAGTAGAGCACCCCGGGACAGGGGAGGGGAGACCCAGTACTTC. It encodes CASRAPRDRGGETQYF.

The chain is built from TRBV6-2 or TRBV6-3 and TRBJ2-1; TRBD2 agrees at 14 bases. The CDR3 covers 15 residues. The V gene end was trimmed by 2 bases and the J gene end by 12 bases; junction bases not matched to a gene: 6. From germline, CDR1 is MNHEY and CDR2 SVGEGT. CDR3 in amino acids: CASSYGGLAGVRQFF. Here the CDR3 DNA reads TGTGCCAGCAGTTACGGGGGACTAGCGGGAGTAAGGCAGTTCTTC.

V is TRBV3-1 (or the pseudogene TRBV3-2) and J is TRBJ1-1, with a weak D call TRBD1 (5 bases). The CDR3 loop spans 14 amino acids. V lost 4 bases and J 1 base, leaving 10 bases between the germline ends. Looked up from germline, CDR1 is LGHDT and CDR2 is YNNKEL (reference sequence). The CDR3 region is CASSPQDANTEAFF. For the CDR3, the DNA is TGTGCCAGCAGCCCACAGGATGCGAACACTGAAGCTTTCTTT.

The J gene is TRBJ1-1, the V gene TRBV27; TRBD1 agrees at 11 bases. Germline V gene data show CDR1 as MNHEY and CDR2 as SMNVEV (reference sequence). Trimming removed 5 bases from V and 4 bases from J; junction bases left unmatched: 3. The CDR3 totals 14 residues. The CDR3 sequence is CASSPGTGGTEAFF. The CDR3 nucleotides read TGTGCCAGCAGTCCAGGGACAGGGGGCACTGAAGCTTTCTTT.

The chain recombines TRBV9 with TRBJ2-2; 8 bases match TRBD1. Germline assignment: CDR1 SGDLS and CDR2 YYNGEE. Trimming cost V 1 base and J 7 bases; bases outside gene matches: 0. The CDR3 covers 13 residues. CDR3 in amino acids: CASSVTGGGELFF. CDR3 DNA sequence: TGTGCCAGCAGCGTAACAGGGGGCGGGGAGCTGTTTTTT.

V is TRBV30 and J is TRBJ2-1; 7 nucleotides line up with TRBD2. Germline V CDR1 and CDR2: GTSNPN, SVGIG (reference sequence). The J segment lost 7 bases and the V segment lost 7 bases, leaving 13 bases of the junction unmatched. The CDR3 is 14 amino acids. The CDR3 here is CAFSSGQTRNEQFF. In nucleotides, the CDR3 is TGTGCCTTCTCTAGCGGACAAACAAGGAATGAGCAGTTCTTC.

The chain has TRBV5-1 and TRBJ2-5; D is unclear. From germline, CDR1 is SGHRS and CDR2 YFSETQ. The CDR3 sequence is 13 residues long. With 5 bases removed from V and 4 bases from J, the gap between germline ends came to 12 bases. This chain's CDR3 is CASSKAPAETQYF. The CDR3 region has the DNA TGCGCCAGCAGTAAAGCGCCTGCAGAGACCCAGTACTTC.

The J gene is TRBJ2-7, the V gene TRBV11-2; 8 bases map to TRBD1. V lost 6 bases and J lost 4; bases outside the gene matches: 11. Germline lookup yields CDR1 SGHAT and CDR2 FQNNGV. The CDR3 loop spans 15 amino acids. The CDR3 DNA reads TGTGCCAGCAGTTTAACTACCGGACAGGGTTACGAGCAGTACTTC. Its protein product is CASSLTTGQGYEQYF.

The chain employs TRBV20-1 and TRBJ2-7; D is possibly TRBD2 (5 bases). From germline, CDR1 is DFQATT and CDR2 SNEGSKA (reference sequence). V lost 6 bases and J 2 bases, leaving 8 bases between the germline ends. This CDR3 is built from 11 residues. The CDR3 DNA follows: TGCAGTGCCTCCGGGGCCTACGAGCAGTACTTC. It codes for CSASGAYEQYF.

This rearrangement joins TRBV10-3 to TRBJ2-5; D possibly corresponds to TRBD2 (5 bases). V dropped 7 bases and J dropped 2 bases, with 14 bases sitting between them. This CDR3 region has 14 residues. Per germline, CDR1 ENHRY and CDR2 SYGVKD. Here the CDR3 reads CAIKNSEPQETQYF. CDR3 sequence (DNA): TGTGCCATCAAGAATAGCGAACCACAAGAGACCCAGTACTTC.

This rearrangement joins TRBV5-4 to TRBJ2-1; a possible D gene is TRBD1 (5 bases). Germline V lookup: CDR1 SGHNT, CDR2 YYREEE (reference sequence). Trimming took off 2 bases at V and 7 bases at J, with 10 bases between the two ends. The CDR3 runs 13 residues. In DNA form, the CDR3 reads TGTGCCAGCAGCTTACAGGAAATAAATGAGCAGTTCTTC. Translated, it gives CASSLQEINEQFF. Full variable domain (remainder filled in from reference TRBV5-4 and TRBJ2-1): ETGVTQSPTHLIKTRGQQVTLRCSSQSGHNTVSWYQQALGQGPQFIFQYYREEENGRGNFPPRFSGLQFPNYSSELNVNALELDDSALYLCASSLQEINEQFFGPGTRLTVL.

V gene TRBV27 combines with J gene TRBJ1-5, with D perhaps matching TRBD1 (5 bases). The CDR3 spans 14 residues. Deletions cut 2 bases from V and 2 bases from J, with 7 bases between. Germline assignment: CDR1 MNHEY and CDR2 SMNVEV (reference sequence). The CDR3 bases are TGTGCCAGCAGTTTAGGAGGGGGCAATCAGCCCCAGCATTTT. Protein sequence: CASSLGGGNQPQHF.

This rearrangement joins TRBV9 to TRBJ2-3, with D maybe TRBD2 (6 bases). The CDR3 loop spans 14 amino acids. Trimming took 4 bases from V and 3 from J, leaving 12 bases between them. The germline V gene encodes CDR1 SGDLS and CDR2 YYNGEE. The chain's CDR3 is CASSLTSRTDTQYF. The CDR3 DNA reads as TGTGCCAGCAGCTTGACTAGTCGGACAGATACGCAGTATTTT. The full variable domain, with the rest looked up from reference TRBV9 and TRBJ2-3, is DSGVTQTPKHLITATGQRVTLRCSPRSGDLSVYWYQQSLDQGLQFLIQYYNGEERAKGNILERFSAQQFPDLHSELNLSSLELGDSALYFCASSLTSRTDTQYFGPGTRLTVL.